This entry concerns a single TCR beta chain. The sample is drawn from a study of cytomegalovirus exposure and HLA in healthy donors. CDR3 length: 14 amino acids. The V gene's germline CDR1 is MDHEN and CDR2 SYDVKM. V dropped 3 bases and J dropped 3; count of bases not matched to a gene: 3. The PCR used 60 Vbeta and 13 Jbeta primers. Generated by immunoSEQ multiplex PCR, the TCRdb table keeps only in-frame clones and is missing some. The data show some 190,000 clones, with roughly 80% seen just once and approximately 1.5% held by the top ten. Input material: PBMCs. The chain joins TRBV28 to TRBJ1-1; TRBD1 agrees at 8 bases. The sequence derives from a man aged 40-55 years in good health and CMV-seronegative. The CDR3 is CASSLAGGYTEAFF. CDR3 in DNA: TGTGCCAGCAGTTTGGCAGGGGGCTACACTGAAGCTTTCTTT.